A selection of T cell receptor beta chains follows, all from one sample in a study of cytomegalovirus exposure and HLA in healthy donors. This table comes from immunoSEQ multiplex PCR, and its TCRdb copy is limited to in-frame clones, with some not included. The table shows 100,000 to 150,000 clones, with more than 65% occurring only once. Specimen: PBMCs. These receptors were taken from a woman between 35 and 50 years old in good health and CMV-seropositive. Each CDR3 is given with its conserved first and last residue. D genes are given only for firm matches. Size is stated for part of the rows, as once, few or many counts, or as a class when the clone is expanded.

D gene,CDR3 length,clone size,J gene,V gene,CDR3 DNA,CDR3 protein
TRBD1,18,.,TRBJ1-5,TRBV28,TGTGCCAGCAGTTACCTAGGACAGGGGAAGGTTAGCAATCAGCCCCAGCATTTT,CASSYLGQGKVSNQPQHF
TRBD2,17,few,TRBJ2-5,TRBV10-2,TGCGCCAGCAGTGAGTCTCGCGCTAGCGGGATTTCGAAGACCCAGTACTTC,CASSESRASGISKTQYF
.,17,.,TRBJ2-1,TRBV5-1,TGCGCCAGCAGCTCCGGACTCCGCCTGGCCTCCTACAATGAGCAGTTCTTC,CASSSGLRLASYNEQFF
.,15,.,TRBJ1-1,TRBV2,TGTGCCAGCAGTGAATACAGGAGGGCAAACACTGAAGCTTTCTTT,CASSEYRRANTEAFF
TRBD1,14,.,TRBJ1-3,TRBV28,TGTGCCAGCAGCCCGACAGGGTCTGGAAACACCATATATTTT,CASSPTGSGNTIYF
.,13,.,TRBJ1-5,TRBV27,TGTGCCAGCAGTCAACAGGCAAATCAGCCCCAGCATTTT,CASSQQANQPQHF
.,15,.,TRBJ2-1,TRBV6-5,TGTGCCAGCAGTCCGAGACAGTTACCTACAATGAAACAGTTCTTC,CASSPRQLPTMKQFF
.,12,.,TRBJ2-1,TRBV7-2,TGTGCCAGCAGCTCATCCGGTTTCGGGCAGTTCTTC,CASSSSGFGQFF
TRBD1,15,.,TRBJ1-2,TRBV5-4,TGTGCCAGCAGCCCGCGGACAGGGGGCCTCTATGGCTACACCTTC,CASSPRTGGLYGYTF
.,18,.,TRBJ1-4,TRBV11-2,TGTGCCAGCAGCCTTAGGTTGGGGGCGGGAGAGCAAAGGGAAAAACTGTTTTTT,CASSLRLGAGEQREKLFF
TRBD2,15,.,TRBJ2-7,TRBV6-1,TGTGCCAGCAGGGTGGGGGGACTAGCGGGAAACGAGCAGTACTTC,CASRVGGLAGNEQYF
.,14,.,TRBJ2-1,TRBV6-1,TGTGCCAGCAGAATAACGGTGTCGGTCCATGAGCAGTTCTTC,CASRITVSVHEQFF
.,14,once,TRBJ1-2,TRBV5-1,TGCGCCAGCAGCTTGGGGGGGCTCCCCGCTGGCTACACCTTC,CASSLGGLPAGYTF
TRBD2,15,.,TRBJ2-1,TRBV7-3,TGTGCCAGCAGCGACACTAGCGGGAGATACAATGAGCAGTTCTTC,CASSDTSGRYNEQFF
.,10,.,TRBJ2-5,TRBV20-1,TGCAGTGGGCAACAAGAGACCCAGTACTTC,CSGQQETQYF
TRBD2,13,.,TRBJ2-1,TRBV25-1,TGTGCCAGCAGTGTAGCGGGTAACAATGAGCAGTTCTTC,CASSVAGNNEQFF
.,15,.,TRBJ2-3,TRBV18,TGTGCCAGCTCACCAAACAGGATGCAGGTCGATACGCAGTATTTT,CASSPNRMQVDTQYF
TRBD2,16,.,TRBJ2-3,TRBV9,TGTGCCAGCAGCGGACCCAGACTAGCGGGGACAGATACGCAGTATTTT,CASSGPRLAGTDTQYF
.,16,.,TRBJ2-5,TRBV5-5,TGTGCCAGCAGCTTGGGGATCCAGGGAATGGGAGAGACCCAGTACTTC,CASSLGIQGMGETQYF
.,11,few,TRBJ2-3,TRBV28,TGTGCCAGCAGTTTACTGGATACGCAGTATTTT,CASSLLDTQYF
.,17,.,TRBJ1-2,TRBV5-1,TGCGCCAGCAGCTCCGACAACGGCGGGGGTTCGGGTCATGGCTACACCTTC,CASSSDNGGGSGHGYTF
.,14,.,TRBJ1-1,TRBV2,TGTGCCAGCGGGATGGGGGGGCGCGGGACTGAAGCTTTCTTT,CASGMGGRGTEAFF
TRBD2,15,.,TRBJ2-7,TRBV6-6,TGTGCCAGCAGGAAGACTAGCGGGATGGGGTACGAGCAGTACTTC,CASRKTSGMGYEQYF
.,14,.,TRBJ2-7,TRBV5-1,TGCGCCAGCAGCACCGGGACACCCGGGGACGAGCAGTACTTC,CASSTGTPGDEQYF
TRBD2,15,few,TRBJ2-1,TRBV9,TGTGCCAGCAGCGTAGGTAGCGGGGGCTTGGATGAGCAGTTCTTC,CASSVGSGGLDEQFF
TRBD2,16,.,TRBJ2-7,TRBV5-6,TGTGCCAGCAGCTTGACGTTCGGGAGGGCCCGGTACGAGCAGTACTTC,CASSLTFGRARYEQYF
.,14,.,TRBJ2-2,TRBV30,TGTGCCTGGAGTGCTACTAGATCAACCGGGGAGCTGTTTTTT,CAWSATRSTGELFF
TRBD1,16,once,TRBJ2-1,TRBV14,TGTGCCAGCAGCAGGAAACCGGGACAGGGCGGGAATGAGCAGTTCTTC,CASSRKPGQGGNEQFF
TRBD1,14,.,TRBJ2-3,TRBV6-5,TGTGCCAGCAGCCCGGACAGGGACACAGATACGCAGTATTTT,CASSPDRDTDTQYF
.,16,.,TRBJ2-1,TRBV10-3,TGTGCCATCAGTGAGTCTGGGGACATCTCCTACAATGAGCAGTTCTTC,CAISESGDISYNEQFF
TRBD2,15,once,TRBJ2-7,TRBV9,TGTGCCAGCAGCGCAACTAGCGGGAGAAACGGCCGGCAGTACTTC,CASSATSGRNGRQYF
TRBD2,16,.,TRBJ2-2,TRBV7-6,TGTGCCAGCAGCTTCCTGACTAGCGGGAGAAACGGGGAGCTGTTTTTT,CASSFLTSGRNGELFF
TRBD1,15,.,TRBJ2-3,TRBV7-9,TGTGCCAGCAGCCGGACAGGAGAATACACAGATACGCAGTATTTT,CASSRTGEYTDTQYF
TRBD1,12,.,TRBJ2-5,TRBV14,TGTGCCAGCAGCTACAGGGGCGAGACCCAGTACTTC,CASSYRGETQYF
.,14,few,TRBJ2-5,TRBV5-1,TGCGCCAGCAGCGTCCGGGGTTGGGAAGAGACCCAGTACTTC,CASSVRGWEETQYF
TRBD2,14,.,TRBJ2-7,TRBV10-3,TGTGCCATCAGCTCACTAGCGGGACAACAGGAGCAGTACTTC,CAISSLAGQQEQYF
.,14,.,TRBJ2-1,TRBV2,TGTGCCAGCAGTGAAAGCGGTTTCCGCGATGAGCAGTTCTTC,CASSESGFRDEQFF